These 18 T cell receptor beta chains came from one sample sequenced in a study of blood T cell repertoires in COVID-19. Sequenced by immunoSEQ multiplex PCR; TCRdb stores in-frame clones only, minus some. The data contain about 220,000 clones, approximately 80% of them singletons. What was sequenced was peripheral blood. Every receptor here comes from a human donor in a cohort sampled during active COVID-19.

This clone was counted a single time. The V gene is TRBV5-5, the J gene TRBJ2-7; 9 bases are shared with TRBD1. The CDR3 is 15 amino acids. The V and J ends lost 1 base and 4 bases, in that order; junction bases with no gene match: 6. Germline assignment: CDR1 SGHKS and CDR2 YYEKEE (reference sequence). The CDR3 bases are TGTGCCAGCAGCTTGCATACAGGGGGCAAGTACGAGCAGTACTTC. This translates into CASSLHTGGKYEQYF.

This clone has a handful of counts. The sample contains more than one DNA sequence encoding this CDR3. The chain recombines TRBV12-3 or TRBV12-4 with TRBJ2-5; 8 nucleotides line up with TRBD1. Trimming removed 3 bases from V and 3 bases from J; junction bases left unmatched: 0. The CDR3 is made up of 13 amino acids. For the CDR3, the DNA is TGTGCCAGCAGTTTGGACAGGGAAGAGACCCAGTACTTC. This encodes CASSLDREETQYF.

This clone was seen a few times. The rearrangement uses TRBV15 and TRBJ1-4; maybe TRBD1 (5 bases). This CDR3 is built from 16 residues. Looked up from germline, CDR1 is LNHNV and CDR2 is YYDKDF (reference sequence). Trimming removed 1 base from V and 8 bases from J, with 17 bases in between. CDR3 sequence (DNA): TGTGCCACCAGCAGAGCCCTCTGGCAGCCAGGGGAAAAACTGTTTTTT. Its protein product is CATSRALWQPGEKLFF.

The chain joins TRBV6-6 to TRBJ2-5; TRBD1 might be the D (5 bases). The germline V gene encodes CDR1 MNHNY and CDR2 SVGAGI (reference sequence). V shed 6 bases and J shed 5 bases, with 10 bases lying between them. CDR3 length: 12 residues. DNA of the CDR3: TGTGCCAGCAGCCCTGGGGCGGAGACCCAGTACTTC. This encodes CASSPGAETQYF.

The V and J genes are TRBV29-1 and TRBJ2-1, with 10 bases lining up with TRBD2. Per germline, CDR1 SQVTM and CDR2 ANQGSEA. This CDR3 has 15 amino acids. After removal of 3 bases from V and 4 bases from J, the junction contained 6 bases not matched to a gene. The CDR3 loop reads CSVDPGLAFYNEQFF. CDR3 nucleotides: TGCAGCGTTGACCCGGGACTAGCGTTTTACAATGAGCAGTTCTTC.

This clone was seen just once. CDR3 sequence: CASSYPGEGRNTEAFF. CDR3 DNA: TGTGCCAGCAGTTACCCAGGGGAGGGGCGGAACACTGAAGCTTTCTTT. The chain carries TRBV6-2 or TRBV6-3 and TRBJ1-1; a weak D match, TRBD1 (6 bases). The CDR3 spans 16 residues. V was trimmed by 2 bases and J by 1 base, leaving 14 bases between them. Germline CDR1 and CDR2: MNHEY and SVGEGT.

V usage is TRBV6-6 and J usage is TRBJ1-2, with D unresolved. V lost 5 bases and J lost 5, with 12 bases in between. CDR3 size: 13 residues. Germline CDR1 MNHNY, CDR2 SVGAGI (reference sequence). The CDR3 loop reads CASSPPEGYGYTF. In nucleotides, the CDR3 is TGTGCCAGCAGTCCCCCGGAGGGTTATGGCTACACCTTC.

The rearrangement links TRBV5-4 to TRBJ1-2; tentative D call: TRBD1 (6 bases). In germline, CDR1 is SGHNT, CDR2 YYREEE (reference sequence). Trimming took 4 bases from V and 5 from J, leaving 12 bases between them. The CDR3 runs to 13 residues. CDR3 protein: CASSENQGYGYTF. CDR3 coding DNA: TGTGCCAGCAGCGAGAACCAGGGGTATGGCTACACCTTC.

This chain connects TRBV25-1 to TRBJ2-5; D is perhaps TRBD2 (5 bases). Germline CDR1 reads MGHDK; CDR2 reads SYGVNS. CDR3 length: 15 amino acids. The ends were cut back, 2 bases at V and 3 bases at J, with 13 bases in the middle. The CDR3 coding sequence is TGTGCCAGCAGTGAAATCGTGCCGGGAAAAGAGACCCAGTACTTC. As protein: CASSEIVPGKETQYF.

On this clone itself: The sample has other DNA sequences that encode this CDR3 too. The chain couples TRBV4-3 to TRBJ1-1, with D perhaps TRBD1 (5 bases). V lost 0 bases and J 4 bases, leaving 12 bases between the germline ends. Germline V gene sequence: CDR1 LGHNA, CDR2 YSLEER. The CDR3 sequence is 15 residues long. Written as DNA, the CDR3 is TGCGCCAGCAGCCAAGATTGGCGGGGGGGCACTGAAGCTTTCTTT. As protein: CASSQDWRGGTEAFF.

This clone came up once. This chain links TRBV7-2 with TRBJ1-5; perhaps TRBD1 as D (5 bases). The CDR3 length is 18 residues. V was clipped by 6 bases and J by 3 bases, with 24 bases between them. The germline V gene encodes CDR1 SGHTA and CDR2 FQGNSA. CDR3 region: CASSHRQTSWGDNQPQHF. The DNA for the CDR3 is TGTGCCAGCAGTCATCGACAGACCTCTTGGGGCGACAATCAGCCCCAGCATTTT.

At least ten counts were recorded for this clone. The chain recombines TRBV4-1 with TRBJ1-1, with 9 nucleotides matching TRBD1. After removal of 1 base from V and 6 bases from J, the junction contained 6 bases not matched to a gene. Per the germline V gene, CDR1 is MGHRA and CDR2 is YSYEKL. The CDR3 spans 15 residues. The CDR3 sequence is CASSQGQGGNAEAFF. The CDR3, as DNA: TGCGCCAGCAGCCAAGGACAGGGGGGGAATGCTGAAGCTTTCTTT.

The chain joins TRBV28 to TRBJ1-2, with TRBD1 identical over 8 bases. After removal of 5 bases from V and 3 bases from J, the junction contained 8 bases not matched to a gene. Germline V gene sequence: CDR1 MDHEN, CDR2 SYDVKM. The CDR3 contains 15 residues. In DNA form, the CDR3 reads TGTGCCAGCAGTAAGACAGGGGCCTCCTACTATGGCTACACCTTC. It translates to CASSKTGASYYGYTF.

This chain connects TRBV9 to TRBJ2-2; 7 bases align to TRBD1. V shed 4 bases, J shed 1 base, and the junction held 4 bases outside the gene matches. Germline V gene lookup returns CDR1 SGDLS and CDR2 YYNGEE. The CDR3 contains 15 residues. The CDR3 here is CASSRGQRNTGELFF. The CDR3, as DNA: TGTGCCAGCAGCCGGGGACAGAGGAACACCGGGGAGCTGTTTTTT.

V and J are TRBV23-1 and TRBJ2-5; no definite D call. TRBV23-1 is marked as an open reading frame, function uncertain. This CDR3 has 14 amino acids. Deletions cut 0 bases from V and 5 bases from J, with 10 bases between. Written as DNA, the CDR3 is TGCGCCAGCAGTCAATCTAACGGTGAGGAGACCCAGTACTTC. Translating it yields CASSQSNGEETQYF.

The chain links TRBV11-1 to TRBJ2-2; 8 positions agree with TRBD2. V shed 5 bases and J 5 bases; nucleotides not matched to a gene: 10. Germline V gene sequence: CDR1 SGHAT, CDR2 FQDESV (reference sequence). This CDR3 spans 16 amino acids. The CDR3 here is CASSPQLAGQTGELFF. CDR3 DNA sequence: TGTGCCAGCAGCCCCCAGTTAGCGGGGCAAACCGGGGAGCTGTTTTTT.

For the CDR3, the DNA is TGTGCCCCCGGTCCCGGTTTTATTGGTGAAAAACTGTTTTTT. Protein: CAPGPGFIGEKLFF. This rearrangement joins TRBV11-3 to TRBJ1-4; no firm D call. The CDR3 spans 14 residues. Germline V gives CDR1 SGHNT, CDR2 YENEEA. Trimming left V 11 bases short and J 7 bases short, with 20 bases between.

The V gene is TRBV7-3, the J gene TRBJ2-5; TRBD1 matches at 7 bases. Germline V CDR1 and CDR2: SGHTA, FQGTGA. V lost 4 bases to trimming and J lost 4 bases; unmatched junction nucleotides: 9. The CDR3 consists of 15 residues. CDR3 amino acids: CASSSAGGLGETQYF. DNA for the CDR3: TGTGCCAGCAGCTCAGCAGGGGGATTGGGAGAGACCCAGTACTTC.